The rows below give T cell receptor beta chains drawn from one sample of a study of cytomegalovirus exposure and HLA in healthy donors. Clones were read by immunoSEQ multiplex PCR, and TCRdb kept only the in-frame ones, dropping some. Found here are more than 130,000 clones, 73% of them singletons; the top ten hold 13% to 15%. Material: PBMCs. The receptors here all came from a human donor in good health. Both conserved end residues are part of each CDR3. A D gene is named only where the DNA matches it firmly. Clone sizes are given selectively: once, few, many, or a class where the clone is expanded.

abundance: NA
v_gene: TRBV7-6
j_gene: TRBJ2-1
d_gene: TRBD1
CDR3aa: CASSAPGQGAYEQFF
CDR3nt: TGTGCCAGCAGCGCACCGGGACAGGGGGCCTATGAGCAGTTCTTC

abundance: once
v_gene: TRBV10-3
j_gene: TRBJ2-2
d_gene: NA
CDR3aa: CAISEAKKQTQTGELFF
CDR3nt: TGTGCCATCAGTGAGGCGAAGAAACAGACCCAAACCGGGGAGCTGTTTTTT

abundance: NA
v_gene: TRBV7-9
j_gene: TRBJ2-1
d_gene: TRBD1
CDR3aa: CASSSDRVYNEQFF
CDR3nt: TGTGCCAGCAGCTCCGACAGGGTCTACAATGAGCAGTTCTTC

abundance: NA
v_gene: TRBV5-6
j_gene: TRBJ1-1
d_gene: NA
CDR3aa: CASSLEGDGSEAFF
CDR3nt: TGTGCCAGCAGCTTGGAAGGGGACGGGAGTGAAGCTTTCTTT

abundance: NA
v_gene: TRBV6-5
j_gene: TRBJ1-5
d_gene: TRBD1
CDR3aa: CASSSGGVYQPQHF
CDR3nt: TGTGCCAGCAGCTCAGGGGGCGTGTATCAGCCCCAGCATTTT

abundance: NA
v_gene: TRBV27
j_gene: TRBJ2-1
d_gene: TRBD1
CDR3aa: CASSVGQGVGNEQFF
CDR3nt: TGTGCCAGCAGTGTGGGACAGGGGGTAGGCAATGAGCAGTTCTTC

abundance: NA
v_gene: TRBV28
j_gene: TRBJ1-5
d_gene: NA
CDR3aa: CASSPGGEGQPQHF
CDR3nt: TGTGCCAGCAGCCCCGGGGGAGAGGGTCAGCCCCAGCATTTT

abundance: NA
v_gene: TRBV27
j_gene: TRBJ2-1
d_gene: TRBD1
CDR3aa: CASSSPEGAIGNEQFF
CDR3nt: TGTGCCAGCAGTTCTCCCGAGGGGGCGATAGGCAATGAGCAGTTCTTC

abundance: NA
v_gene: TRBV19
j_gene: TRBJ1-2
d_gene: TRBD1
CDR3aa: CASSRSVTGGIYGYTF
CDR3nt: TGTGCCAGTAGCCGTTCGGTGACAGGGGGCATCTATGGCTACACCTTC

abundance: NA
v_gene: TRBV7-9
j_gene: TRBJ2-3
d_gene: NA
CDR3aa: CASSPRWARVDTQYF
CDR3nt: TGTGCCAGCAGCCCCCGATGGGCGCGGGTAGATACGCAGTATTTT

abundance: NA
v_gene: TRBV7-8
j_gene: TRBJ2-4
d_gene: NA
CDR3aa: CASSLWTSTGIQYF
CDR3nt: TGTGCCAGCAGCTTATGGACATCTACGGGCATTCAGTACTTC

abundance: few
v_gene: TRBV5-1
j_gene: TRBJ2-3
d_gene: TRBD2
CDR3aa: CASSLSGGPSTDTQYF
CDR3nt: TGCGCCAGCAGCTTAAGCGGGGGGCCAAGCACAGATACGCAGTATTTT

abundance: NA
v_gene: TRBV5-1
j_gene: TRBJ2-1
d_gene: TRBD2
CDR3aa: CASSLLAGGNNEQFF
CDR3nt: TGCGCCAGCAGCTTACTAGCGGGGGGAAACAATGAGCAGTTCTTC

abundance: few
v_gene: TRBV6-6
j_gene: TRBJ2-7
d_gene: TRBD1
CDR3aa: CASSPRRDRNSYEQYF
CDR3nt: TGTGCCAGCAGTCCCCGCCGGGACAGAAACTCCTACGAGCAGTACTTC

abundance: NA
v_gene: TRBV7-6
j_gene: TRBJ2-5
d_gene: TRBD2
CDR3aa: CASSIAIAGAKETQYF
CDR3nt: TGTGCCAGCAGCATTGCTATAGCGGGGGCTAAGGAGACCCAGTACTTC

abundance: NA
v_gene: TRBV2
j_gene: TRBJ2-7
d_gene: NA
CDR3aa: CASSSGEDYEQYF
CDR3nt: TGTGCCAGCAGTTCCGGGGAGGACTACGAGCAGTACTTC

abundance: NA
v_gene: TRBV28
j_gene: TRBJ2-7
d_gene: TRBD2
CDR3aa: CASSLSGGSTYEQYF
CDR3nt: TGTGCCAGCAGCCTTAGCGGGGGGTCTACCTACGAGCAGTACTTC

abundance: NA
v_gene: TRBV28
j_gene: TRBJ1-3
d_gene: TRBD1
CDR3aa: CASSLTGASRDTIYF
CDR3nt: TGTGCCAGCAGTTTGACAGGGGCTTCGAGGGACACCATATATTTT

abundance: NA
v_gene: TRBV5-1
j_gene: TRBJ1-1
d_gene: TRBD1
CDR3aa: CASSSRTQSYRGTEAFF
CDR3nt: TGCGCCAGCAGCTCCCGAACCCAATCCTACAGGGGGACTGAAGCTTTCTTT

abundance: NA
v_gene: TRBV15
j_gene: TRBJ1-6
d_gene: TRBD1
CDR3aa: CATSSTGGYNSPLHF
CDR3nt: TGTGCCACCAGCAGTACAGGGGGCTATAATTCACCCCTCCACTTT

abundance: NA
v_gene: TRBV7-3
j_gene: TRBJ1-2
d_gene: NA
CDR3aa: CASSSRPAAQRTRANYGYTF
CDR3nt: TGTGCCAGCAGCAGCCGTCCCGCCGCGCAACGGACCAGGGCTAACTATGGCTACACCTTC

abundance: NA
v_gene: TRBV6-5
j_gene: TRBJ1-6
d_gene: NA
CDR3aa: CASSRGGKNSPLHF
CDR3nt: TGTGCCAGCAGCCGGGGGGGGAAGAATTCACCCCTCCACTTT

abundance: NA
v_gene: TRBV5-1
j_gene: TRBJ1-2
d_gene: NA
CDR3aa: CASSLVSGVNYGYTF
CDR3nt: TGCGCCAGCAGTCTAGTGTCGGGGGTGAACTATGGCTACACCTTC

abundance: NA
v_gene: TRBV7-8
j_gene: TRBJ2-1
d_gene: NA
CDR3aa: CARRQGIRLADSYNEQFF
CDR3nt: TGTGCCAGGCGACAGGGGATTCGCCTAGCGGACTCCTACAATGAGCAGTTCTTC

abundance: NA
v_gene: TRBV28
j_gene: TRBJ2-2
d_gene: NA
CDR3aa: CASSLSAGELFF
CDR3nt: TGTGCCAGCAGTTTATCGGCCGGGGAGCTGTTTTTT

abundance: NA
v_gene: TRBV28
j_gene: TRBJ2-7
d_gene: NA
CDR3aa: CASRRPRDPPMHGQYF
CDR3nt: TGTGCCAGCAGGCGCCCCCGGGATCCGCCTATGCACGGGCAGTACTTC

abundance: NA
v_gene: TRBV7-9
j_gene: TRBJ1-2
d_gene: NA
CDR3aa: CASSRLDRLYGYTF
CDR3nt: TGTGCCAGCAGTCGACTGGACAGACTCTATGGCTACACCTTC

abundance: NA
v_gene: TRBV28
j_gene: TRBJ1-1
d_gene: NA
CDR3aa: CASSFVRTEAFF
CDR3nt: TGTGCCAGCAGTTTCGTCCGCACTGAAGCTTTCTTT

abundance: once
v_gene: TRBV7-7
j_gene: TRBJ2-2
d_gene: NA
CDR3aa: CASSLVAGRELFF
CDR3nt: TGTGCTAGCAGCTTAGTAGCTGGCCGGGAGCTGTTTTTT

abundance: NA
v_gene: TRBV18
j_gene: TRBJ2-5
d_gene: NA
CDR3aa: CASSDIRDSQETQYF
CDR3nt: TGTGCCAGCTCAGACATCCGGGACTCGCAAGAGACCCAGTACTTC

abundance: once
v_gene: TRBV20-1
j_gene: TRBJ1-2
d_gene: NA
CDR3aa: CSARWVGGYTF
CDR3nt: TGCAGTGCTAGATGGGTCGGGGGCTACACCTTC

abundance: NA
v_gene: TRBV5-1
j_gene: TRBJ1-3
d_gene: TRBD1
CDR3aa: CASSGTGSGNTIYF
CDR3nt: TGCGCCAGCAGCGGGACAGGGTCTGGAAACACCATATATTTT

abundance: NA
v_gene: TRBV19
j_gene: TRBJ2-5
d_gene: TRBD2
CDR3aa: CASSIERGGRQETQYF
CDR3nt: TGTGCCAGTAGTATAGAGCGGGGGGGTCGTCAAGAGACCCAGTACTTC